These 28 T cell receptor beta chains were all obtained from the same sample, sequenced in a study of blood T cell repertoires in COVID-19. The data were produced by immunoSEQ multiplex PCR, yet TCRdb's version contains in-frame clones alone and is incomplete. The data contain about 260,000 clones, about 87% of them singletons. Sequenced: peripheral blood. The receptors derive from a human donor in a cohort sampled during active COVID-19.

The table lists this clone with many counts. The chain has TRBV6-4 and TRBJ2-1, with 10 bases that match TRBD2. In germline, CDR1 is MRHNA, CDR2 SNTAGT. V dropped 3 bases and J dropped 7; count of bases not matched to a gene: 6. The length of the CDR3 is 15 residues. CDR3 amino acids: CASSEEAGGTNEQFF. The CDR3 DNA sequence: TGTGCCAGCAGTGAAGAAGCGGGAGGGACAAATGAGCAGTTCTTC.

This clone occurred once. V gene TRBV28 combines with J gene TRBJ2-5; D might be TRBD1 (5 bases). In germline, CDR1 is MDHEN, CDR2 SYDVKM. The germline V and J ends were trimmed by 7 bases and 3 bases, with 9 bases remaining between them. The CDR3 totals 12 residues. The CDR3 DNA reads as TGTGCCAGCAAGGAGACAGAAGAGACCCAGTACTTC. This codes for CASKETEETQYF.

The rearrangement links TRBV4-1 to TRBJ1-2; D ambiguous. The CDR3 length is 14 residues. Germline loops: CDR1 MGHRA, CDR2 YSYEKL. The V end was cut by 1 base, the J end by 3 bases, with 9 bases between. The CDR3 nucleotides read TGCGCCAGCAGCCAAGGGGAGTCGGACTATGGCTACACCTTC. It specifies CASSQGESDYGYTF.

The chain combines TRBV7-2 with TRBJ2-1; the D gene is possibly TRBD2 (5 bases). CDR1 is SGHTA and CDR2 is FQGNSA in the germline V gene. V lost 2 bases and J 0 bases, leaving 11 bases between the germline ends. The CDR3 sequence is 16 residues long. This chain's CDR3 is CASSLMVASSYNEQFF. In DNA, the CDR3 is TGTGCCAGCAGCTTAATGGTAGCGAGCTCCTACAATGAGCAGTTCTTC.

The V call is TRBV28, the J call TRBJ1-2, with TRBD1 matching over 7 bases. This CDR3 is built from 13 residues. With V trimmed by 6 bases and J by 5 bases, 6 bases remained unmatched. Per germline, CDR1 MDHEN and CDR2 SYDVKM. CDR3 DNA: TGTGCCAGCAGACTAGACAGGGCTTATGGCTACACCTTC. This translates into CASRLDRAYGYTF.

The chain uses TRBV19 and TRBJ1-1; no definite D call. The CDR3 sequence is 14 residues long. The V end was cut by 6 bases, the J end by 4 bases, with 15 bases between. Germline CDR1 reads LNHDA; CDR2 reads SQIVND (reference sequence). CDR3 amino acids: CASRVGMKSTEAFF. The CDR3 bases are TGTGCCAGTAGGGTCGGGATGAAGTCCACTGAAGCTTTCTTT.

The chain joins TRBV12-3 or TRBV12-4 to TRBJ2-1; 7 bases are shared with TRBD1. This CDR3 region has 12 residues. V was clipped by 6 bases and J by 9 bases; unmatched bases: 5. Here the CDR3 reads CASSRQGGEQFF. The CDR3 nucleotides are TGTGCCAGCAGCCGACAGGGTGGTGAGCAGTTCTTC.

The chain uses TRBV24-1 and TRBJ2-1; the match to TRBD2 covers 7 bases. CDR3 length equals 13 residues. The V gene end was trimmed by 4 bases and the J gene end by 7 bases; junction bases not matched to a gene: 3. From germline, CDR1 is KGHDR and CDR2 SFDVKD. CDR3 loop: CATSESAGNEQFF. CDR3 DNA: TGTGCCACCAGTGAGTCAGCGGGAAATGAGCAGTTCTTC.

The chain carries TRBV2 and TRBJ2-7, with 8 positions matching TRBD2. Germline-derived CDR1 and CDR2 are SNHLY and FYNNEI. CDR3 length: 13 amino acids. V shed 6 bases and J 4 bases; nucleotides not matched to a gene: 5. The CDR3 is CASRPGGSYEQYF. As DNA, the CDR3 is TGTGCCAGCAGGCCGGGAGGGTCGTACGAGCAGTACTTC.

This clone occurred a few times. The V gene is TRBV28, the J gene TRBJ1-6; D possibly corresponds to TRBD1 (5 bases). Per the germline V gene, CDR1 is MDHEN and CDR2 is SYDVKM. The V and J ends lost 3 bases and 6 bases respectively, with 15 bases between them. This CDR3 is built from 16 residues. CDR3 region: CASSFSLGLINSPLHF. The CDR3 DNA reads as TGTGCCAGCAGTTTCTCCCTGGGACTTATTAATTCACCCCTCCACTTT.

The chain combines TRBV5-1 with TRBJ1-6; the D gene is possibly TRBD1 (6 bases). This CDR3 contains 16 residues. From germline, CDR1 is SGHRS and CDR2 YFSETQ. The V and J ends lost 4 bases and 8 bases respectively, with 19 bases between them. As DNA, the CDR3 is TGCGCCAGCAGCACAAACAGGGCGGGTTTTGATTCACCCCTCCACTTT. Its protein is CASSTNRAGFDSPLHF. The variable domain in full, with the rest retrieved from reference TRBV5-1 and TRBJ1-6, is KAGVTQTPRYLIKTRGQQVTLSCSPISGHRSVSWYQQTPGQGLQFLFEYFSETQRNKGNFPGRFSGRQFSNSRSEMNVSTLELGDSALYLCASSTNRAGFDSPLHFGNGTRLTVT.

The chain employs TRBV10-1 and TRBJ2-5, with D tentatively TRBD2 (6 bases). Germline V gives CDR1 WNHNN, CDR2 SYGVQD (reference sequence). This CDR3 contains 12 residues. With 2 bases removed from V and 9 bases from J, the gap between germline ends came to 10 bases. CDR3 sequence reads: CASSEGPGAQYF. The CDR3 DNA reads as TGCGCCAGCAGTGAGGGGCCGGGGGCCCAGTACTTC.

The gene calls are TRBV29-1 and TRBJ2-3; D may be TRBD2 (6 bases). The germline CDR1 and CDR2 sequences are SQVTM and ANQGSEA. V lost 3 bases and J 5 bases, leaving 12 bases between the germline ends. The CDR3 extends over 13 amino acids. As DNA, the CDR3 is TGCAGCGTTGAGAGGCGGGGTCAAGATACGCAGTATTTT. Amino acids: CSVERRGQDTQYF.

This chain joins TRBV7-6 and TRBJ1-3; a possible D gene is TRBD1 (5 bases). The CDR3 is 16 amino acids. Trimming stripped 1 base from V and 0 bases from J, with 10 bases between. CDR1 and CDR2 from the germline V gene are SGHVS and FNYEAQ. CDR3 in amino acids: CASSLGAGGSGNTIYF. As DNA, the CDR3 is TGTGCCAGCAGCTTAGGGGCGGGGGGCTCTGGAAACACCATATATTTT.

There are a few counts of this clone. This chain joins TRBV6-2 or TRBV6-3 and TRBJ1-2; a weak D match, TRBD1 (5 bases). This CDR3 is 14 amino acids long. Trimming removed 5 bases from V and 7 bases from J, with 17 bases in between. CDR1 is MNHEY and CDR2 is SVGEGT in the germline V gene. In nucleotides, the CDR3 is TGTGCCAGCAGTCGACAGCCTCAGACGTCTGGCTACACCTTC. Amino acid sequence: CASSRQPQTSGYTF.

The V gene is TRBV4-1, the J gene TRBJ1-3; D gene unclear. The V gene lost 3 bases and the J gene lost 1 base, with 7 bases spanning the gap. The CDR3 is 14 amino acids. Germline V gene sequence: CDR1 MGHRA, CDR2 YSYEKL. As DNA, the CDR3 is TGCGCCAGCAGCCAGCCGGGTTCTGGAAACACCATATATTTT. It specifies CASSQPGSGNTIYF.

The chain carries TRBV6-2 or TRBV6-3 and TRBJ2-6; TRBD2 might be the D (5 bases). CDR3 length: 15 residues. Trimming removed 6 bases from V and 0 bases from J, with 9 bases in between. Germline CDR1 and CDR2: MNHEY and SVGEGT. CDR3 region: CASSPSGSGANVLTF. CDR3 sequence (DNA): TGTGCCAGCAGCCCCAGCGGCTCTGGGGCCAACGTCCTGACTTTC.

Points on this clone: This same CDR3 is encoded by further DNA sequences in the sample. The gene calls are TRBV6-2 or TRBV6-3 and TRBJ1-5; tentatively, D is TRBD1 (6 bases). Germline values: CDR1 MNHEY, CDR2 SVGEGT. The V end lost 2 bases, the J end lost 0 bases, and 11 bases lay between the germline ends. This CDR3 region has 16 residues. CDR3 nucleotide sequence: TGTGCCAGCAGTTACCCCTCGACAGGTAGCAATCAGCCCCAGCATTTT. Translating it yields CASSYPSTGSNQPQHF.

This chain joins TRBV6-1 and TRBJ2-6, with 10 bases that match TRBD2. The CDR3 extends over 16 amino acids. Germline loops: CDR1 MNHNS, CDR2 SASEGT. V was clipped by 3 bases and J by 2 bases; unmatched bases: 1. The CDR3 loop is CASSDLAGAGANVLTF. CDR3 bases: TGTGCCAGCAGTGACCTAGCGGGAGCTGGGGCCAACGTCCTGACTTTC.

There are a few counts of this clone. The chain has TRBV20-1 and TRBJ2-1; 9 bases are shared with TRBD2. The germline gives CDR1 DFQATT, CDR2 SNEGSKA (reference sequence). Losses at the gene ends were 6 bases for V and 15 bases for J; bases not matched to a gene: 9. CDR3 length: 11 amino acids. CDR3 nucleotide sequence: TGCAGTGCACCCCGGACTAGCGATGTGTTCTTC. Protein product: CSAPRTSDVFF.

The gene calls are TRBV28 and TRBJ1-2, with D possibly TRBD1 on 5 matching bases. Germline V gives CDR1 MDHEN, CDR2 SYDVKM. This CDR3 comprises 14 residues. Trimming left V 8 bases short and J 4 bases short, with 17 bases between. CDR3 loop: CASHRAGGGYGYTF. CDR3 in DNA: TGTGCCAGCCACCGGGCAGGCGGGGGCTATGGCTACACCTTC.

CDR3 coding DNA: TGTGCCAGCAGCCAACTACTGGCGGGAGGGGAAAAAGATACGCAGTATTTT. This codes for CASSQLLAGGEKDTQYF. The chain recombines TRBV7-9 with TRBJ2-3, with 9 nucleotides matching TRBD2. Germline values: CDR1 SEHNR, CDR2 FQNEAQ (reference sequence). Unmatched junction bases numbered 14, after V lost 5 bases and J lost 5 bases. This CDR3 has 17 amino acids.

J is TRBJ1-1 and V is TRBV7-3; D possibly corresponds to TRBD1 (5 bases). The CDR3 totals 18 residues. The germline V gene has CDR1 SGHTA and CDR2 FQGTGA. V was trimmed by 4 bases and J by 6 bases, leaving 27 bases between them. This CDR3 is CASSWLFRDPRRAAEAFF. CDR3 sequence (DNA): TGTGCCAGCAGCTGGCTCTTCCGGGACCCACGGAGGGCTGCTGAAGCTTTCTTT.

The J gene is TRBJ1-1, the V gene TRBV6-5; D perhaps matches TRBD1 (6 bases). The V gene lost 6 bases and the J gene lost 1 base, with 12 bases spanning the gap. Per germline, CDR1 MNHEY and CDR2 SVGAGI. The CDR3 covers 14 residues. CDR3 in DNA: TGTGCCAGCAGAACGGGACAAGCGAACACTGAAGCTTTCTTT. This sequence encodes CASRTGQANTEAFF.

The V and J genes are TRBV4-1 and TRBJ2-3; 9 bases align to TRBD2. Per germline, CDR1 MGHRA and CDR2 YSYEKL. V dropped 4 bases and J dropped 0; count of bases not matched to a gene: 5. The CDR3 has 16 residues. DNA of the CDR3: TGCGCCAGCAGCCTTGGACTAGCGAGTAGCACAGATACGCAGTATTTT. It translates to CASSLGLASSTDTQYF.

The J gene is TRBJ2-2, the V gene TRBV5-6; no clear D gene. Trimming removed 1 base at V and 6 bases at J, with 7 bases between. CDR3 length: 13 residues. Germline V gives CDR1 SGHDT, CDR2 YYEEEE. CDR3 loop: CASSLSPSGELFF. For the CDR3, the DNA is TGTGCCAGCAGCTTGTCCCCCTCCGGGGAGCTGTTTTTT.

This chain uses TRBV11-2 with TRBJ1-1; weak D call: TRBD1 (6 bases). CDR1 and CDR2 from the germline V gene are SGHAT and FQNNGV. CDR3 length: 16 residues. Trimming removed 5 bases at V and 0 bases at J, with 16 bases between. The CDR3 protein is CASSPVRGGMNTEAFF. CDR3 nucleotide sequence: TGTGCCAGCAGCCCCGTCCGGGGGGGCATGAACACTGAAGCTTTCTTT.

The genes are TRBV27 and TRBJ1-3, with D possibly TRBD1 on 5 matching bases. V was trimmed by 5 bases and J by 4 bases, leaving 21 bases between them. The CDR3 sequence is 17 residues long. Per the germline V gene, CDR1 is MNHEY and CDR2 is SMNVEV (reference sequence). CDR3 in amino acids: CASSVQDLPRAGNTIYF. CDR3 DNA: TGTGCCAGCAGTGTACAGGATCTCCCAAGGGCAGGAAACACCATATATTTT.